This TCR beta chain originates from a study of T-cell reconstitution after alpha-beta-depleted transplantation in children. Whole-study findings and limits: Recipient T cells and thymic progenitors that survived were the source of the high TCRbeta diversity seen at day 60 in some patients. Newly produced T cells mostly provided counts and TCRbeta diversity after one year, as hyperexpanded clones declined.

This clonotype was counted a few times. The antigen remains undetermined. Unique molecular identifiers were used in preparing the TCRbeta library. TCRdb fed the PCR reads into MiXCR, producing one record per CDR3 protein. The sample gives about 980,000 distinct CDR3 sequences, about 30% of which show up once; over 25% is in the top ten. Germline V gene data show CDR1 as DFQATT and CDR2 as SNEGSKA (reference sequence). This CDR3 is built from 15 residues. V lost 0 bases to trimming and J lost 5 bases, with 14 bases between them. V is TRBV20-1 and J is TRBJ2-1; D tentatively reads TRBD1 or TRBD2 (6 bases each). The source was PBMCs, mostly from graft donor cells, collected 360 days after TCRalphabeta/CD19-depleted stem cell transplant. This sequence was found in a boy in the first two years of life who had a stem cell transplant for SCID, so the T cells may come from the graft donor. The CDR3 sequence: CSARDLRGVNNEQFF. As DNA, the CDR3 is TGCAGTGCTAGAGATCTGAGGGGGGTAAACAATGAGCAGTTCTTC.